This T cell receptor (beta chain) was sequenced for a study of T-cell reconstitution after alpha-beta-depleted transplantation in children. This clonotype was seen at least ten times. TCRbeta library construction was performed incorporating unique molecular identifiers. TCRdb re-called the PCR reads through MiXCR, storing one row per CDR3 protein. There are fewer than 120,000 distinct CDR3 sequences in the sample; 10% occur only once, and around 8.5% lies in the top ten. The ends were cut back, 7 bases at V and 1 base at J, with 14 bases in the middle. Germline V lookup: CDR1 SGHRS, CDR2 YFSETQ. This CDR3 spans 14 amino acids.

The rearrangement uses TRBV5-1 and TRBJ1-1; D remains ambiguous. Here the sequenced sample was PBMCs from the stem cell graft donor, taken from the stem cell graft. This TCR derives from a human donor who donated a stem cell graft to a child with acute lymphoblastic leukemia. CDR3 in amino acids: CASYPTAGNTEAFF. The CDR3 DNA reads TGCGCCAGCTACCCCACTGCCGGGAACACTGAAGCTTTCTTT.